In its sample, the clone carrying this T cell receptor beta chain was seen a few times. Per the original data handling: Reference gene primer amplification yielded estimated nucleated cell counts. Clones were sequenced by immunoSEQ multiplex PCR, and TCRdb holds only the in-frame ones, with some missing. V and J calls and clone size are as listed in that table; D and trimming were resolved from the DNA. The data show some 110,000 clones, 70% to 90% seen once. The sample belongs to a study of blood T cell repertoires in COVID-19. Study overall: The United States, Italy and Spain were the sources of the acute and convalescent COVID-19 samples. From T cells, B-cell-depleted T cells, or PBMCs came the material, which was cDNA or gDNA.

This receptor was identified in a man aged 65 to 79 who had recovered from COVID-19. Sequencing used peripheral blood.

Written as DNA, the CDR3 is TGTGCCAGCAGCTTTAGGGGCTTCTCTGGAAACACCATATATTTT. It yields the protein CASSFRGFSGNTIYF. V usage is TRBV7-8 and J usage is TRBJ1-3, with D tentatively TRBD1 (5 bases). CDR1 and CDR2 (germline): SGHVS, FQNEAQ. This CDR3 is 15 amino acids long. Trimming stripped 3 bases from V and 0 bases from J, with 9 bases between.